The present entry profiles one T cell receptor (beta chain) with its context. This record comes from a study of PD-L1 blockade in urothelial cancer. Libraries were prepared by immunoSEQ multiplex PCR; TCRdb keeps only in-frame clonotypes and omits some of them. The sample yields just under 45,000 clones, around 89% seen once. The receptor was isolated from an older woman with urothelial cancer. The input for sequencing was PBMCs, taken around atezolizumab (anti-PD-L1) treatment.

The CDR3 protein is CASSILGDLRFYGYTF. The CDR3, as DNA: TGTGCCAGCAGCATCCTCGGCGACCTGAGGTTCTATGGCTACACCTTC. V and J are TRBV7-9 and TRBJ1-2; D is uncertain. This CDR3 spans 16 amino acids. Germline CDR1 reads SEHNR; CDR2 reads FQNEAQ (reference sequence). Trimming stripped 5 bases from V and 4 bases from J, with 20 bases between. The whole variable domain, filled in from reference TRBV7-9 and TRBJ1-2, reads DTGVSQNPRHKITKRGQNVTFRCDPISEHNRLYWYRQTLGQGPEFLTYFQNEAQLEKSRLLSDRFSAERPKGSFSTLEIQRTEQGDSAMYLCASSILGDLRFYGYTFGSGTRLTVV.